Following are 9 T cell receptor beta chains from one sample sequenced in a study of CD8 T cells in ankylosing spondylitis (dated by TCRdb to the late 2010s). The library was prepared using 5' RACE. The sequencer was an Illumina HiSeq 2500. TCRdb handled the public reads itself, with Q25 trimming in fastp and clone calling in MiXCR, and kept productive beta chains. CDR3 protein duplicates are merged, each entry listing the most common genes and DNA. For this sample the table gives around 490,000 distinct CDR3 sequences, of which approximately 5.3% were detected only once. The ten largest account for around 3.6% of the sample. These receptors are not linked to any known antigen. The investigation overall reported the following: Blood from ankylosing spondylitis patients appeared to be characterized by a TCR beta motif made up of several highly homologous amino acid variants.

The sample comprised blood, either unsorted or a sorted T cell fraction (not recorded which). These receptors came from a male donor with ankylosing spondylitis.

The table lists this clonotype with many counts. The V call is TRBV20-1, the J call TRBJ1-5; no clear D. The CDR3 contains 15 residues. Germline-derived CDR1 and CDR2 are DFQATT and SNEGSKA (reference sequence). V lost 0 bases, J lost 8 bases, and 17 bases lay in between. This CDR3 reads CSAREDRGGMEPQHF. The CDR3 DNA follows: TGCAGTGCTAGAGAGGATCGAGGAGGGATGGAGCCCCAGCATTTT.

Ten or more counts support this clonotype. The V gene is TRBV6-1, the J gene TRBJ2-3, with D possibly matching TRBD2 (6 bases). CDR3 size: 14 residues. Germline lookup yields CDR1 MNHNS and CDR2 SASEGT. The V and J ends lost 6 bases and 4 bases respectively, with 14 bases between them. The CDR3 loop is CASRDGSWADTQYF. DNA of the CDR3: TGTGCCAGCAGGGACGGGAGCTGGGCAGATACGCAGTATTTT.

This clonotype was observed a handful of times. The chain recombines TRBV7-9 with TRBJ1-4; possible D gene TRBD1, 6 bases. The V end was cut by 5 bases, the J end by 6 bases, with 16 bases between. CDR1 SEHNR and CDR2 FQNEAQ come from the germline V gene (reference sequence). CDR3 length: 15 amino acids. The CDR3: CASSPPGARYEKLFF. The CDR3 nucleotides are TGTGCCAGCAGCCCACCGGGGGCGCGGTATGAAAAACTGTTTTTT.

This clonotype occurred a few times. The rearrangement links TRBV20-1 to TRBJ2-7; TRBD1 matches 9 bases. The CDR3 has 16 residues. Germline CDR1 and CDR2: DFQATT and SNEGSKA (reference sequence). With 7 bases clipped from V and 0 bases from J, the junction kept 13 bases outside the gene matches. The CDR3: CSVGRLGGQGSYEQYF. CDR3 bases: TGCAGTGTTGGGCGCTTGGGGGGACAGGGCTCCTACGAGCAGTACTTC.

The table lists this clonotype with a few counts. This chain joins TRBV3-1 and TRBJ2-1; possible D gene TRBD2, 6 bases. Germline CDR1 and CDR2: LGHDT and YNNKEL (reference sequence). V dropped 0 bases and J dropped 4 bases, with 16 bases sitting between them. The CDR3 totals 17 residues. As DNA, the CDR3 is TGTGCCAGCAGCCAAGATAAGGGTCTAGCGACTTACAATGAGCAGTTCTTC. This encodes CASSQDKGLATYNEQFF.

This sequence joins TRBV20-1 and TRBJ2-1; TRBD2 agrees at 8 bases. The CDR3 contains 15 residues. Germline CDR1 reads DFQATT; CDR2 reads SNEGSKA (reference sequence). The trim removed 0 bases at V and 4 bases at J, leaving 5 bases unmatched. The CDR3 DNA reads as TGCAGTGCTAGAGATACCCGGGGGGGTTACAATGAGCAGTTCTTC. Residues: CSARDTRGGYNEQFF.

This rearrangement joins TRBV2 to TRBJ1-6; 8 bases align to TRBD1. The CDR3 contains 13 residues. Germline CDR1 SNHLY, CDR2 FYNNEI. V was pared by 10 bases and J by 9 bases, with 8 bases of the junction left unmatched. CDR3 DNA: TGTGCCACCCAAGGACAGGGAGCTTCACCCCTCCACTTT. Encoded protein: CATQGQGASPLHF.

The chain is built from TRBV7-2 and TRBJ2-1, with 12 bases aligning to TRBD2. Germline lookup yields CDR1 SGHTA and CDR2 FQGNSA. J lost 6 bases, V lost 5 bases, and 5 bases had no gene match. This CDR3 is built from 15 residues. The CDR3 coding sequence is TGTGCCAGCAGCGCCCCTAGCGGGAGGGGCAATGAGCAGTTCTTC. Its translation: CASSAPSGRGNEQFF.

This clonotype was observed at least ten times. The J gene is TRBJ1-2, the V gene TRBV20-1; TRBD1 matches at 8 bases. This CDR3 is built from 13 residues. After removal of 3 bases from V and 4 bases from J, the junction contained 4 bases not matched to a gene. Germline CDR1 and CDR2: DFQATT and SNEGSKA (reference sequence). For the CDR3, the DNA is TGCAGTGCTAGGGCAGGACAGGGCTATGGCTACACCTTC. Residues: CSARAGQGYGYTF.